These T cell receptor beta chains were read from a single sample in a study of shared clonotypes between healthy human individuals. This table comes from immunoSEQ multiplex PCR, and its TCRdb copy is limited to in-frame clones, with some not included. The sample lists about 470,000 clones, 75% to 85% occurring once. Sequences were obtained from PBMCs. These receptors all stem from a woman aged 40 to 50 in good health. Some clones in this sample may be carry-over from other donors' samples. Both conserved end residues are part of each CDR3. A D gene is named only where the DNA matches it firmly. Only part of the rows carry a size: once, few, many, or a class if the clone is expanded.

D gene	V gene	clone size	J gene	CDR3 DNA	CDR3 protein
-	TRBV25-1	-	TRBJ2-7	TGTGCCAGCAGTGAAACCATGGGACTCCTCTACGAGCAGTACTTC	CASSETMGLLYEQYF
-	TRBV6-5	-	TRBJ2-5	TGTGCCAGCAGTTTGGGGGACGGTGTGGAGCAGTACTTC	CASSLGDGVEQYF
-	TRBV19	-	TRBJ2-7	TGTGCCAGTAGTAGGACAGTCCCTTCGAGCTCCTACGAGCAGTACTTC	CASSRTVPSSSYEQYF
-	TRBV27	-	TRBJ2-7	TGTGCCAGCAGTCCCCTCGGGAGAGACGAGCAGTACTTC	CASSPLGRDEQYF
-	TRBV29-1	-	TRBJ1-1	TGCAGCGTTGATTCTATGAACACTGAAGCTTTCTTT	CSVDSMNTEAFF
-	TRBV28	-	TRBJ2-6	TGTGCCAGCAGTTTCACCCAGGGGTATTCAGGGGCCAACGTCCTGACTTTC	CASSFTQGYSGANVLTF
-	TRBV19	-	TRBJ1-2	TGTGCCAGTAGTTACAGGGATTTCTCTGGCTACACCTTC	CASSYRDFSGYTF
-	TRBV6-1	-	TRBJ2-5	TGTGCCAGCGGTGGGCCGCGGGTGGAGACCCAGTACTTC	CASGGPRVETQYF
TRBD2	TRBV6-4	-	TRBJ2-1	TGTGCCAATACCTCCCCGGTCCCGCCGGGGGGTTTAGGGGACAATGAGCAGTTCTTC	CANTSPVPPGGLGDNEQFF
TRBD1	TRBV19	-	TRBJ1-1	TGTGCCAGTAGCATACCTACCAGGGGGGCTTTCTTT	CASSIPTRGAFF
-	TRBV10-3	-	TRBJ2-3	TGTGCCATCAAGGGCAGGAAGAACACAGATACGCAGTATTTT	CAIKGRKNTDTQYF
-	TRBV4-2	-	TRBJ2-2	TGTGCCAGCAGCCCCAACTGGAGGGCTGCGAACACCGGGGAGCTGTTTTTT	CASSPNWRAANTGELFF
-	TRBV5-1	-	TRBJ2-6	TGCGCCAGCAGCTTAGAACCCTTGACCTTCTCTGGGGCCAACGTCCTGACTTTC	CASSLEPLTFSGANVLTF
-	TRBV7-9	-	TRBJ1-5	TGTGCCAGCAGTCGGGGGGATAGCAATCAGCCCCAGCATTTT	CASSRGDSNQPQHF
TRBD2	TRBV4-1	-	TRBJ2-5	TGCGCCAGCAGCCAATACTCCGGGACTAGGTTCGAGACCCAGTACTTC	CASSQYSGTRFETQYF
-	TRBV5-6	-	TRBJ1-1	TGTGCCAGCAGCCAAACATTGACAGACCACATGAACACTGAAGCTTTCTTT	CASSQTLTDHMNTEAFF
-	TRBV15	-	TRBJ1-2	TGTGCCACCAGCAGAGTAGTACAAAAAAACTATGGCTACACCTTC	CATSRVVQKNYGYTF
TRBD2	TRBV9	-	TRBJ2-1	TGTGCCAGCAGCACTAGCGGGAGGGCCGTGAATGAGCAGTTCTTC	CASSTSGRAVNEQFF
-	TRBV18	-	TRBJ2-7	TGTGCCAGCTCACCAAACACCCAGGCCTACGAGCAGTACTTC	CASSPNTQAYEQYF
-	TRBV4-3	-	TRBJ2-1	TGCGCCAGCAGCCAAGATAAGCAAGGGATCCACAATGAGCAGTTCTTC	CASSQDKQGIHNEQFF
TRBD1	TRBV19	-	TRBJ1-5	TGTGCCAGTAGAACCGGGACAGGGTATAGCAATCAGCCCCAGCATTTT	CASRTGTGYSNQPQHF
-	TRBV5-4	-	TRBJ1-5	TGTGCCAGCAGCCCCGGCCTCAATCAGCCCCAGCATTTT	CASSPGLNQPQHF
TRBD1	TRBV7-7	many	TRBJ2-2	TGTGCCAGCAGCTTGAGGACAGGGGGAACCGGGGAGCTGTTTTTT	CASSLRTGGTGELFF
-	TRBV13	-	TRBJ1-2	TGTGCCAGCAGCTCGAGAAACTATGGCTACACCTTC	CASSSRNYGYTF
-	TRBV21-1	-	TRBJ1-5	TGTGCCAGCAGCAAAGGGGGGACAGATGATAGCAATCAGCCCCAGCATTTT	CASSKGGTDDSNQPQHF
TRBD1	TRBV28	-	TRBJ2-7	TGTGCCAGCAGCTTGGGACAGTCCTACGAGCAGTACTTC	CASSLGQSYEQYF
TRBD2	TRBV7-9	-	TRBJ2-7	TGTGCCAGCAGCTTGACTAGCGGGAGTTACGAGCAGTACTTC	CASSLTSGSYEQYF
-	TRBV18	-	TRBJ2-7	TGTGCCAGCTCGCTTAATGACCGCTCCTACGAGCAGTACTTC	CASSLNDRSYEQYF
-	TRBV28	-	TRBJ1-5	TGTGCCAGCAGCGGACTGTTGAGCAATCAGCCCCAGCATTTT	CASSGLLSNQPQHF
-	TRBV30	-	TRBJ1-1	TGTGCCTGGAGTAGACAATCAAACACTGAAGCTTTCTTT	CAWSRQSNTEAFF
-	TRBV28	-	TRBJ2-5	TGTGCCAGCAGCCTAACAGGGACCTGGAACCAAGAGACCCAGTACTTC	CASSLTGTWNQETQYF
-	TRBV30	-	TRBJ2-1	TGTGCCTGGTCCCGACAGCGCTCCTACAATGAGCAGTTCTTC	CAWSRQRSYNEQFF
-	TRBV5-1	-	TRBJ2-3	TGCGCCAGCAGCTCGGGACTGATCTCCCCCGATACGCAGTATTTT	CASSSGLISPDTQYF
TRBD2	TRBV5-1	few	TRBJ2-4	TGCGCCAGCAGCTACGCGACTAGCGGGACACAGGGGGCCAAAAACATTCAGTACTTC	CASSYATSGTQGAKNIQYF
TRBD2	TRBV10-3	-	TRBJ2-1	TGTGCCAGCGGGACTAGCGGGAAAAGTGAGCAGTTCTTC	CASGTSGKSEQFF
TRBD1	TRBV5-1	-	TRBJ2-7	TGCGCCAGCAGCTTGTCGGCAGGGGGCGCAGCCGAGCAGTACTTC	CASSLSAGGAAEQYF
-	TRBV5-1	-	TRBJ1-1	TGCGCCAGCAGCTTGGTAGACAGGATGAACACTGAAGCTTTCTTT	CASSLVDRMNTEAFF
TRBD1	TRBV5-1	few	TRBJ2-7	TGCGCCAGCAGCTTTCAGGGACAGGGGTACGAGCAGTACTTC	CASSFQGQGYEQYF